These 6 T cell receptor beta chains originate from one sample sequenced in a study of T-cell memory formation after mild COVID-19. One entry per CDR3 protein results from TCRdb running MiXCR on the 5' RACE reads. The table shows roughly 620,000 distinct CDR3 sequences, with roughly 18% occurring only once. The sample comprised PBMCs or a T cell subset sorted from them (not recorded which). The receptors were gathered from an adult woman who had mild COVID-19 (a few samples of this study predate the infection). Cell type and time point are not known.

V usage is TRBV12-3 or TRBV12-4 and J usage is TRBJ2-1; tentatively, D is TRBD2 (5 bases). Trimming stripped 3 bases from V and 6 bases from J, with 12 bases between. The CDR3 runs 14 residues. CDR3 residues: CASSFSSRRNEQFF. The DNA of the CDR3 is TGTGCCAGCAGTTTCTCTAGCCGTCGCAATGAGCAGTTCTTC.

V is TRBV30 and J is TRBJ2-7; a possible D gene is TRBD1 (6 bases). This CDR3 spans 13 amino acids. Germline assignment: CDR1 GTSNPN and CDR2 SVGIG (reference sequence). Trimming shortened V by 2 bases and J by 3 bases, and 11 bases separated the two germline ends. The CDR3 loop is CAWSPGENYEQYF. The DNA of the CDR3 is TGTGCCTGGAGTCCAGGGGAAAACTACGAGCAGTACTTC.

CDR3 region: CASSLGALAEPYNEQFF. The CDR3 region has the DNA TGTGCCAGCAGCTTAGGCGCACTAGCGGAACCCTACAATGAGCAGTTCTTC. The chain combines TRBV11-3 with TRBJ2-1, with 8 bases fitting TRBD2. The V gene's germline CDR1 is SGHNT and CDR2 YENEEA. CDR3 length: 17 amino acids. V trimming: 1 base; J trimming: 2 bases; junction bases outside the gene matches: 7.

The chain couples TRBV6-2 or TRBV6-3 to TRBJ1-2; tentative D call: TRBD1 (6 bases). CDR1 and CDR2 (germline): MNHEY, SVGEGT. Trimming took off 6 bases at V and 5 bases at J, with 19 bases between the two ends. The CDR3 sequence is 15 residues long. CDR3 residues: CASSYDRRFWYGYTF. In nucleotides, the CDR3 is TGTGCCAGCAGCTACGACAGGAGATTTTGGTATGGCTACACCTTC.

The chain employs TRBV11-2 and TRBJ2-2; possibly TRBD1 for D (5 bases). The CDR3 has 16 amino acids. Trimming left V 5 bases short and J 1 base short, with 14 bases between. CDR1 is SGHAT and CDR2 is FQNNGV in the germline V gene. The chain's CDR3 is CASSPRTRRNTGELFF. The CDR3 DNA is TGTGCCAGCAGCCCACGGACACGACGGAACACCGGGGAGCTGTTTTTT.

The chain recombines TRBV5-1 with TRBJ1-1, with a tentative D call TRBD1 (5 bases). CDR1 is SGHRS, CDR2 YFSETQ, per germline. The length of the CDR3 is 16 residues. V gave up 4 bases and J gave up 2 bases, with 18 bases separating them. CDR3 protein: CASSGGGGGLNTEAFF. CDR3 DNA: TGCGCCAGCAGCGGCGGTGGGGGGGGACTAAACACTGAAGCTTTCTTT.